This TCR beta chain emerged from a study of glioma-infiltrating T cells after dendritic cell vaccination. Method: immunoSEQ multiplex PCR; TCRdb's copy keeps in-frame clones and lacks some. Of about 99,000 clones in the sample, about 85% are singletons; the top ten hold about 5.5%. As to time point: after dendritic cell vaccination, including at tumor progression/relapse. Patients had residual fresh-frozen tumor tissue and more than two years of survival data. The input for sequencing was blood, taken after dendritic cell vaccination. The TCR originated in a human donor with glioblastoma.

CDR3 residues: CASSRAGKETQYF. The CDR3 DNA reads TGTGCCAGCTCAAGGGCGGGAAAAGAGACCCAGTACTTC. The rearrangement joins TRBV18 to TRBJ2-5, with D perhaps TRBD2 (6 bases). Looked up from germline, CDR1 is KGHSH and CDR2 is LQKENI. The V end lost 5 bases, the J end lost 3 bases, and 10 bases lay between the germline ends. The CDR3 runs 13 residues.